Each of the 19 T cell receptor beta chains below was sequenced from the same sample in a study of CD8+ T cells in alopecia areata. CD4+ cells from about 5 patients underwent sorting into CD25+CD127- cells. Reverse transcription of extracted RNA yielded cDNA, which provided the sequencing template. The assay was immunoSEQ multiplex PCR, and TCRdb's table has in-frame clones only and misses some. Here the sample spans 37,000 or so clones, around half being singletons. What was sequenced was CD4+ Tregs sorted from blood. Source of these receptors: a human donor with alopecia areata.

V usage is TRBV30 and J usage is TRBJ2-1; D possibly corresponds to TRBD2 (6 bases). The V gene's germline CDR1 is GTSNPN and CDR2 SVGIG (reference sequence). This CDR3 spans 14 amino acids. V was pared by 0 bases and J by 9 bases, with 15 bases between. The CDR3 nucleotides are TGTGCCTGGAGTGTCTTCCCCGGGAGAGGTGAGCAGTTCTTC. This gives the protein CAWSVFPGRGEQFF.

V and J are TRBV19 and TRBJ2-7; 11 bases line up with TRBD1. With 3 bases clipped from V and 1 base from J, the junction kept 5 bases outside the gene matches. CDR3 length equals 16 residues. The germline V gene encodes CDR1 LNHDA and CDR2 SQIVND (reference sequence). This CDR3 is CASSIRGTGGSYEQYF. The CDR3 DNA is TGTGCCAGTAGTATCCGGGGGACAGGGGGATCCTACGAGCAGTACTTC.

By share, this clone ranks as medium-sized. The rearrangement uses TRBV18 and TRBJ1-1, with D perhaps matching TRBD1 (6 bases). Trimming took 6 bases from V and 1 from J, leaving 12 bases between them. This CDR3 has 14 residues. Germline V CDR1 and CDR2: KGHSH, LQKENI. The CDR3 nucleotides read TGTGCCAGCTCTCCGGGACACCAGAACACTGAAGCTTTCTTT. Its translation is CASSPGHQNTEAFF. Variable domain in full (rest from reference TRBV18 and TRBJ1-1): NAGVMQNPRHLVRRRGQEARLRCSPMKGHSHVYWYRQLPEEGLKFMVYLQKENIIDESGMPKERFSAEFPKEGPSILRIQQVVRGDSAAYFCASSPGHQNTEAFFGQGTRLTVV.

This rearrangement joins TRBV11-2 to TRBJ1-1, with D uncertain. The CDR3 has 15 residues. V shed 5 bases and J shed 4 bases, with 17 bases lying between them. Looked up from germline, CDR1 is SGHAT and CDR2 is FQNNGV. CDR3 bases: TGTGCCAGCAGCCCCGTTTTCGGGAAAGGCACTGAAGCTTTCTTT. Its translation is CASSPVFGKGTEAFF.

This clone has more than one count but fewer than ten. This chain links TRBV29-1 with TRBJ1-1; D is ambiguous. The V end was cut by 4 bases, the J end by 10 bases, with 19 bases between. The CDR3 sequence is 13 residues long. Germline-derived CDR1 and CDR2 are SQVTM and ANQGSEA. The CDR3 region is CSVVSGVRKVAFF. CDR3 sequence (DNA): TGCAGCGTTGTCAGCGGGGTCAGAAAAGTAGCTTTCTTT.

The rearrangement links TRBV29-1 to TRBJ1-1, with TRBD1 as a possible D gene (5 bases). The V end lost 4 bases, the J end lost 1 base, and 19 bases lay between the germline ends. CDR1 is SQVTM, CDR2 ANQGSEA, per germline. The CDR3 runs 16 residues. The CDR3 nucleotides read TGCAGCGTTGGTGGGTTTAGTAGGGGTCGGAACACTGAAGCTTTCTTT. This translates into CSVGGFSRGRNTEAFF.

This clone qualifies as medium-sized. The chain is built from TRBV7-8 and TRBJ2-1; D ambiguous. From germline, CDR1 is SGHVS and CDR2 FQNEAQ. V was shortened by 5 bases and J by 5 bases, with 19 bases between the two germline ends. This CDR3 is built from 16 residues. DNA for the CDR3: TGTGCCAGCAGCCCAAAGTGGGCCTTCATCGACAATGAGCAGTTCTTC. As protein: CASSPKWAFIDNEQFF.

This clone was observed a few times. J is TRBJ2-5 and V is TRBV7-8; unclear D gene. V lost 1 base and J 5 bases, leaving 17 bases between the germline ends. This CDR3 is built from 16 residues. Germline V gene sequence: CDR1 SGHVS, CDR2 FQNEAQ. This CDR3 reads CASSLEYIRARETQYF. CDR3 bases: TGTGCCAGCAGCTTAGAATACATAAGGGCCAGGGAGACCCAGTACTTC. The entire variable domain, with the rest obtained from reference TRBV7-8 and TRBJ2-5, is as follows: GAGVSQSPRYKVAKRGQDVALRCDPISGHVSLFWYQQALGQGPEFLTYFQNEAQLDKSGLPSDRFFAERPEGSVSTLKIQRTQQEDSAVYLCASSLEYIRARETQYFGPGTRLLVL.

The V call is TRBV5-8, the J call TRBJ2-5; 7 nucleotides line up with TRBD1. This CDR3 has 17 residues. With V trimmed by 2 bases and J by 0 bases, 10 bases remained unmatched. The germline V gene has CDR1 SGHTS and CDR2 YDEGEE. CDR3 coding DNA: TGTGCCAGCAGCTTCTTCCAGGGGGACACTTACCAAGAGACCCAGTACTTC. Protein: CASSFFQGDTYQETQYF.

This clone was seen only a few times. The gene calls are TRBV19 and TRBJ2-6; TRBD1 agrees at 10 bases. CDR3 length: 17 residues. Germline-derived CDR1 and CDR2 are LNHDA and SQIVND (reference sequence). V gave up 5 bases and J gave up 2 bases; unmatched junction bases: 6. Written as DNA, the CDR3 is TGTGCCAGTAGTGCCGGGACAGGGGCCCCTGGGGCCAACGTCCTGACTTTC. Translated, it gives CASSAGTGAPGANVLTF.

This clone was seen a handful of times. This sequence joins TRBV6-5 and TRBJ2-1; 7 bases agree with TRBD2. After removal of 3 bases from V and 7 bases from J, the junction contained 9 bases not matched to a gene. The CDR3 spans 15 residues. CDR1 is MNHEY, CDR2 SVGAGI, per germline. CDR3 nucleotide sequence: TGTGCCAGCAGTTATTCAGGGCGGGGGATGAATGAGCAGTTCTTC. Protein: CASSYSGRGMNEQFF.

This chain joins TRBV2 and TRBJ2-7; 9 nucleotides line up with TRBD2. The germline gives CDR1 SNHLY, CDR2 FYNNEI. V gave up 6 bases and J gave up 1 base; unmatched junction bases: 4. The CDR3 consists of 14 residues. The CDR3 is CASSLLAGSYEQYF. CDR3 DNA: TGTGCCAGCAGCCTCCTAGCGGGGTCCTACGAGCAGTACTTC.

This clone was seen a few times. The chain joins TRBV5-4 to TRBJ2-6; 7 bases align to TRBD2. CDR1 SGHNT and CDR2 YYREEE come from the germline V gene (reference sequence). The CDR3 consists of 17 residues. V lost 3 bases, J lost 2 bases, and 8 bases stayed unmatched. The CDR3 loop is CASSSGTNPAGANVLTF. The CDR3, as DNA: TGTGCCAGCAGCTCCGGGACTAACCCAGCTGGGGCCAACGTCCTGACTTTC.

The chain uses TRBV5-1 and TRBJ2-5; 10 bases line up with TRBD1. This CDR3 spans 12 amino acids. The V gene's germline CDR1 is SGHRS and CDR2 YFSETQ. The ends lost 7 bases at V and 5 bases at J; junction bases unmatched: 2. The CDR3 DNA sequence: TGCGCCAGCGGGGACAGGGGCGAGACCCAGTACTTC. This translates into CASGDRGETQYF. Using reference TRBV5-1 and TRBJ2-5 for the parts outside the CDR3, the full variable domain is KAGVTQTPRYLIKTRGQQVTLSCSPISGHRSVSWYQQTPGQGLQFLFEYFSETQRNKGNFPGRFSGRQFSNSRSEMNVSTLELGDSALYLCASGDRGETQYFGPGTRLLVL.

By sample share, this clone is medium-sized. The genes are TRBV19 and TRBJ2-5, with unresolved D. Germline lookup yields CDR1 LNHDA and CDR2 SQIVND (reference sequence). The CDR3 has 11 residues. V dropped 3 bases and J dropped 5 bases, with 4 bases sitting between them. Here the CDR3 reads CASSIAETQYF. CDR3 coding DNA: TGTGCCAGTAGTATCGCGGAGACCCAGTACTTC. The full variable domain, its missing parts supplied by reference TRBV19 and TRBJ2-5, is DGGITQSPKYLFRKEGQNVTLSCEQNLNHDAMYWYRQDPGQGLRLIYYSQIVNDFQKGDIAEGYSVSREKKESFPLTVTSAQKNPTAFYLCASSIAETQYFGPGTRLLVL.

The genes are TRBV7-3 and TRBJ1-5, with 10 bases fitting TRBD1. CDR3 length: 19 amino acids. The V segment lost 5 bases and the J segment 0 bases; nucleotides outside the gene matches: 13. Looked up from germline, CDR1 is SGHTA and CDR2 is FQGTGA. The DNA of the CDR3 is TGTGCCAGCAGCCCCCGGGGACAGGGGCCGACATATAGCAATCAGCCCCAGCATTTT. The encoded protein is CASSPRGQGPTYSNQPQHF.

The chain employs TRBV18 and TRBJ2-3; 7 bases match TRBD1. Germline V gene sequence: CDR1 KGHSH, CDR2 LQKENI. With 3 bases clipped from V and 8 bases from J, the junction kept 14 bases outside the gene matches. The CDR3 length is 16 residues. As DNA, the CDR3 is TGTGCCAGCTCACCCGTGGGACAGATAACTTCGGGTACGCAGTATTTT. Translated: CASSPVGQITSGTQYF.

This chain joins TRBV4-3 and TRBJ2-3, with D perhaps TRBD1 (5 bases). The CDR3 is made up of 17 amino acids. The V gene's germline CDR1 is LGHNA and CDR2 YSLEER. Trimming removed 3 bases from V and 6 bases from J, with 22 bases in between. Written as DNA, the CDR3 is TGCGCCAGCAGCCAGGGCGCCGGACACCTCGCCGGGGATACGCAGTATTTT. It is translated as CASSQGAGHLAGDTQYF.

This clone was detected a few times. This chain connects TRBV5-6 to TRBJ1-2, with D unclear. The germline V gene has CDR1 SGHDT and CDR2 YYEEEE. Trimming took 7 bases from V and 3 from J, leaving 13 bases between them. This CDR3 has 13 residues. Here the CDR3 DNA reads TGTGCCAGCTTACGGACCGGGGACTATGGCTACACCTTC. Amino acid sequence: CASLRTGDYGYTF.